This entry features one TCR beta chain sequence. Its antigen is still unknown. This sample was included in a study of response to subunit inactivated influenza vaccine. Broader study findings: That few new T cells are recruited by each seasonal influenza vaccination was the authors' suggestion.

From the RT-PCR reads, TCRdb called clonotypes with MiXCR, one entry per CDR3 protein. The data hold some 160,000 distinct CDR3 sequences, with roughly a tenth observed a single time. This CDR3 comprises 17 residues. CDR1 and CDR2 (germline): MDHEN, SYDVKM. Trimming cost V 2 bases and J 4 bases; bases outside gene matches: 12. The material was non-naive T cells sorted from PBMCs, obtained around seven weeks after vaccination. The chain joins TRBV28 to TRBJ2-7; 9 positions agree with TRBD2. The receptor was derived from a man aged 45 to 65 who received an inactivated influenza vaccine. CDR3 sequence reads: CASSLPEIAGDDYEQYF. Written as DNA, the CDR3 is TGTGCCAGCAGTTTACCCGAGATAGCGGGAGATGATTACGAGCAGTACTTC.